These 13 T cell receptor beta chains originate from one sample sequenced in a study of shared clonotypes between healthy human individuals. TCRdb keeps only in-frame clones here, not all; method: immunoSEQ multiplex PCR. The sample has some 2,000,000 clones; around 95% are singletons. Specimen: naive CD4+ T cells sorted from blood. Subset reported: CD45RA+ positively selected. These receptors all come from a man aged 18 to 30 in good health.

V gene TRBV10-3 combines with J gene TRBJ1-1, with D perhaps TRBD1 (5 bases). Trimming took 5 bases from V and 1 from J, leaving 8 bases between them. There are 13 residues in the CDR3. In germline, CDR1 is ENHRY, CDR2 SYGVKD. CDR3 sequence (DNA): TGTGCCATCAGTCTCAGGGAGAACACTGAAGCTTTCTTT. This translates into CAISLRENTEAFF.

The chain employs TRBV19 and TRBJ2-6, with 9 nucleotides matching TRBD1. V was clipped by 6 bases and J by 1 base; unmatched bases: 1. The CDR3 loop spans 15 amino acids. Germline V gene sequence: CDR1 LNHDA, CDR2 SQIVND (reference sequence). CDR3 protein: CASRTGGSGANVLTF. The CDR3 nucleotides are TGTGCCAGTAGGACAGGGGGATCTGGGGCCAACGTCCTGACTTTC. Supplemented by reference TRBV19 and TRBJ2-6, the full variable domain reads DGGITQSPKYLFRKEGQNVTLSCEQNLNHDAMYWYRQDPGQGLRLIYYSQIVNDFQKGDIAEGYSVSREKKESFPLTVTSAQKNPTAFYLCASRTGGSGANVLTFGAGSRLTVL.

This chain links TRBV6-1 with TRBJ2-5; weak D call: TRBD1 (6 bases). The CDR3 has 12 residues. V lost 3 bases, J lost 7 bases, and 9 bases lay in between. Germline V lookup: CDR1 MNHNS, CDR2 SASEGT. For the CDR3, the DNA is TGTGCCAGCAGTGATAGGGGGTGGACCCAGTACTTC. It encodes CASSDRGWTQYF.

The rearrangement uses TRBV6-1 and TRBJ2-7; 8 nucleotides agree with TRBD1. CDR1 MNHNS and CDR2 SASEGT come from the germline V gene. The CDR3 has 14 amino acids. The CDR3 reads CASLRETGAYEQYF. The CDR3, as DNA: TGTGCATCATTACGAGAGACAGGGGCCTACGAGCAGTACTTC.

The chain couples TRBV5-6 to TRBJ2-7; TRBD2 agrees at 9 bases. The germline V gene encodes CDR1 SGHDT and CDR2 YYEEEE. Trimming cost V 4 bases and J 10 bases; bases outside gene matches: 6. This CDR3 has 12 amino acids. CDR3 sequence: CASSPGLARQYF. In nucleotides, the CDR3 is TGTGCCAGCAGCCCCGGACTAGCGCGTCAGTACTTC.

CDR3 DNA: TGTGCCAGTAGTATAGGAGAAGGGCCCCTAGGCGGCAATCAGCCCCAGCATTTT. Translating gives CASSIGEGPLGGNQPQHF. The rearrangement links TRBV19 to TRBJ1-5; D is unresolved. This CDR3 contains 18 residues. V gave up 1 base and J gave up 2 bases, with 18 bases separating them. Germline loops: CDR1 LNHDA, CDR2 SQIVND (reference sequence).

The chain links TRBV19 to TRBJ1-1; 9 positions agree with TRBD1. Germline values: CDR1 LNHDA, CDR2 SQIVND (reference sequence). Trimming at V came to 7 bases and at J to 1 base, leaving 4 bases not matched to a gene. The CDR3 sequence is 14 residues long. DNA for the CDR3: TGTGCCAGTACCGGACAGGGGAGGAACACTGAAGCTTTCTTT. The encoded protein is CASTGQGRNTEAFF.

The rearrangement links TRBV6-5 to TRBJ2-7; 9 positions match TRBD1. This CDR3 spans 14 amino acids. V was clipped by 6 bases and J by 6 bases; unmatched bases: 9. CDR1 and CDR2 from the germline V gene are MNHEY and SVGAGI. CDR3 DNA sequence: TGTGCCAGCAGCTCCGGGACAGGGTTGGGCGAGCAGTACTTC. Translated: CASSSGTGLGEQYF.

V and J are TRBV18 and TRBJ1-4; 7 positions match TRBD1. Germline assignment: CDR1 KGHSH and CDR2 LQKENI. The CDR3 consists of 13 residues. The V segment lost 5 bases and the J segment 10 bases; nucleotides outside the gene matches: 7. CDR3 sequence reads: CASSGDSLGKLFF. As DNA, the CDR3 is TGTGCCAGCTCAGGGGACAGTCTCGGAAAACTGTTTTTT.

The rearrangement uses TRBV7-8 and TRBJ2-5; no clear D. Germline V lookup: CDR1 SGHVS, CDR2 FQNEAQ. This CDR3 has 13 residues. V dropped 1 base and J dropped 2 bases, with 5 bases sitting between them. Written as DNA, the CDR3 is TGTGCCAGCAGCTTAGATGGGCAAGAGACCCAGTACTTC. Translated, it gives CASSLDGQETQYF.

This clone was recorded only once. V is TRBV18 and J is TRBJ1-1; 7 bases align to TRBD1. Germline V lookup: CDR1 KGHSH, CDR2 LQKENI. The J segment lost 2 bases and the V segment lost 5 bases, leaving 8 bases of the junction unmatched. This CDR3 contains 15 residues. The CDR3 DNA sequence: TGTGCCAGCTCATCAGGCGGACAGGTAAACACTGAAGCTTTCTTT. As protein: CASSSGGQVNTEAFF. Variable domain in full (rest from reference TRBV18 and TRBJ1-1): NAGVMQNPRHLVRRRGQEARLRCSPMKGHSHVYWYRQLPEEGLKFMVYLQKENIIDESGMPKERFSAEFPKEGPSILRIQQVVRGDSAAYFCASSSGGQVNTEAFFGQGTRLTVV.

The chain is built from TRBV4-3 and TRBJ2-2; no reliable D call. In germline, CDR1 is LGHNA, CDR2 YSLEER. The V and J ends lost 1 base and 4 bases respectively, with 10 bases between them. The CDR3 covers 15 residues. The CDR3 region is CASSQASLVTGELFF. CDR3 nucleotides: TGCGCCAGCAGCCAAGCTTCTCTCGTCACCGGGGAGCTGTTTTTT.

The V and J genes are TRBV2 and TRBJ1-5; tentative D call: TRBD1 (6 bases). The CDR3 contains 17 residues. Germline V gene data show CDR1 as SNHLY and CDR2 as FYNNEI. Trimming removed 0 bases at V and 6 bases at J, with 18 bases between. CDR3 nucleotide sequence: TGTGCCAGCAGTGAAGCGTTAGTGGTACAGGGCGGTCAGCCCCAGCATTTT. Translation gives CASSEALVVQGGQPQHF.